The 8 T cell receptor beta chains in this list originate from one sample, sequenced in a study of T cells in Graves' hyperthyroidism and ophthalmopathy. RNA transcripts served as the template for amplifying TCR beta CDR3 regions. First-round RT-PCR targeting the TCR CDR3 was performed with the HTBI primer set. TCRdb analysed the multiplex PCR reads with MiXCR anew, one entry per CDR3 protein. Among about 640,000 distinct CDR3 sequences listed, under 25% were seen once. Material: blood. The receptors shown here come from a man aged 30 to 45 with Graves' ophthalmopathy.

A few counts support this clonotype. The chain uses TRBV7-8 and TRBJ2-1; D not certain. V lost 5 bases to trimming and J lost 4 bases, with 15 bases between them. Germline-derived CDR1 and CDR2 are SGHVS and FQNEAQ. The CDR3 is made up of 15 amino acids. The CDR3 here is CASSPTQSSYNEQFF. DNA of the CDR3: TGTGCCAGCAGCCCCACGCAATCGTCTTACAATGAGCAGTTCTTC. Together with reference TRBV7-8 and TRBJ2-1, the CDR3 gives the full variable domain: GAGVSQSPRYKVAKRGQDVALRCDPISGHVSLFWYQQALGQGPEFLTYFQNEAQLDKSGLPSDRFFAERPEGSVSTLKIQRTQQEDSAVYLCASSPTQSSYNEQFFGPGTRLTVL.

This chain uses TRBV9 with TRBJ2-7; 14 bases are shared with TRBD2. Trimming at V came to 0 bases and at J to 4 bases, leaving 15 bases not matched to a gene. The CDR3 is 20 residues long. Germline V gene lookup returns CDR1 SGDLS and CDR2 YYNGEE. The CDR3 DNA reads as TGTGCCAGCAGCGTAGTACCTCCGGTAGGGACTAGCGGGAGCACGTACGAGCAGTACTTC. The encoded protein is CASSVVPPVGTSGSTYEQYF.

This clonotype was detected a few times. The chain joins TRBV5-1 to TRBJ2-5, with a possible D match to TRBD1 (5 bases). Germline V gives CDR1 SGHRS, CDR2 YFSETQ. The CDR3 has 16 residues. V shed 0 bases and J shed 2 bases, with 14 bases lying between them. This CDR3 reads CASSLGRGAGQETQYF. CDR3 nucleotide sequence: TGCGCCAGCAGCTTGGGAAGGGGCGCCGGGCAAGAGACCCAGTACTTC.

This chain uses TRBV7-3 with TRBJ2-3, with unresolved D. CDR1 and CDR2 (germline): SGHTA, FQGTGA. Trimming took 3 bases from V and 5 from J, leaving 9 bases between them. CDR3 length: 13 amino acids. The CDR3 is CASSFDWEDTQYF. Here the CDR3 DNA reads TGTGCCAGCAGCTTTGACTGGGAAGATACGCAGTATTTT.

This clonotype was counted a few times. The CDR3 loop reads CSGNSGNNEQFF. CDR3 DNA sequence: TGCAGCGGGAATAGCGGGAACAATGAGCAGTTCTTC. This chain connects TRBV29-1 to TRBJ2-1, with TRBD2 matching over 8 bases. The CDR3 has 12 residues. The ends lost 7 bases at V and 5 bases at J; junction bases unmatched: 4. CDR1 and CDR2 from the germline V gene are SQVTM and ANQGSEA.

This clonotype has more than one count but fewer than ten. The chain links TRBV18 to TRBJ2-7; no clear D. The V gene lost 1 base and the J gene lost 4 bases, with 11 bases spanning the gap. In germline, CDR1 is KGHSH, CDR2 LQKENI. CDR3 size: 14 residues. The CDR3 DNA sequence: TGTGCCAGCTCACCACGACTGGCCCATTACGAGCAGTACTTC. It specifies CASSPRLAHYEQYF.

The J gene is TRBJ2-3, the V gene TRBV29-1, with a possible D match to TRBD2 (6 bases). Trimming removed 7 bases at V and 2 bases at J, with 19 bases between. Germline V lookup: CDR1 SQVTM, CDR2 ANQGSEA. The CDR3 runs to 15 residues. The DNA for the CDR3 is TGCAGCGACCTGCCTACTAGCAGTTACACAGATACGCAGTATTTT. It encodes CSDLPTSSYTDTQYF.

About this clonotype itself: Just one base apart from a much larger clone, this may be a read error. The V and J genes are TRBV11-2 and TRBJ2-3, with TRBD2 identical over 10 bases. The V gene's germline CDR1 is SGHAT and CDR2 FQNNGV. This CDR3 is built from 17 residues. DNA of the CDR3: TGTGCCAGCAGCTCGAACTTAGCGGGAGGAACCACAGATACGCGGTATTTT. Protein: CASSSNLAGGTTDTRYF.